The following is a TCR beta chain sequence with its context. TCRdb passed the 5' RACE reads through MiXCR, listing each CDR3 protein once. Of a few hundred thousand distinct CDR3 sequences in the sample, 25% to 30% were seen once. The CDR3 is 15 amino acids. Trimming cost V 4 bases and J 1 base, with 8 bases left between them. Germline V lookup: CDR1 MNHEY, CDR2 SMNVEV (reference sequence). The source of the sample is a study of T-cell memory formation after mild COVID-19. The chain is built from TRBV27 and TRBJ2-6, with a tentative D call TRBD1 (6 bases). The source material was PBMCs or a T cell subset sorted from them (not recorded which). The sequence derives from an adult woman who had mild COVID-19 (a few samples of this study predate the infection). Cell type and time point are not known. CDR3 in amino acids: CASSSGQSGANVLTF. Written as DNA, the CDR3 is TGTGCCAGCAGTTCTGGACAGTCTGGGGCCAACGTCCTGACTTTC.